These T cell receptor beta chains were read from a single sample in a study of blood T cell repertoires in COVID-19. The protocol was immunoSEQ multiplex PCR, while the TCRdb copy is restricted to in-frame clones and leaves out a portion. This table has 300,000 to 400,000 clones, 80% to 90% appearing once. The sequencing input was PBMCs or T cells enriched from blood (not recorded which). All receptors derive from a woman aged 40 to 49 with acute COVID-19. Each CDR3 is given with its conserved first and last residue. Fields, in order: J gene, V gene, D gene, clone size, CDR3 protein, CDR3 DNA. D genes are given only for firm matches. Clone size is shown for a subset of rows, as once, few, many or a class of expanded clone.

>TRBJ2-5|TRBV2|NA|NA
CASSETGLAETQYF
TGTGCCAGCAGTGAAACAGGGCTAGCTGAGACCCAGTACTTC
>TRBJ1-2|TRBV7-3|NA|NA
CASSGGAGPGGYTF
TGTGCCAGCAGCGGAGGGGCCGGGCCGGGTGGCTACACCTTC
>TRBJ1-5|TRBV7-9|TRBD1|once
CASSLGTGRYQPQHF
TGTGCCAGCAGCTTAGGGACAGGAAGGTATCAGCCCCAGCATTTT
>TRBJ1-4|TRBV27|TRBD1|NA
CASSLSGTGLEKLFF
TGTGCCAGCAGTTTGTCCGGGACAGGGCTTGAAAAACTGTTTTTT
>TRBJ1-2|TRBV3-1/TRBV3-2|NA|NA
CASSQDRGGAISGYTF
TGTGCCAGCAGCCAAGATCGGGGGGGGGCGATCTCTGGCTACACCTTC
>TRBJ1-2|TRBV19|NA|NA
CASSIRDGYGYTF
TGTGCCAGTAGTATTCGCGATGGCTATGGCTACACCTTC
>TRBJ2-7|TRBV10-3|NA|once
CAISEGGSPLGQYF
TGTGCCATCAGTGAGGGGGGGAGCCCTCTCGGGCAGTACTTC
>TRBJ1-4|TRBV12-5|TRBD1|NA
CASGLGQALNEKLFF
TGTGCTAGTGGCCTCGGACAGGCGCTTAATGAAAAACTGTTTTTT
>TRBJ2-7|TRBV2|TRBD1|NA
CASSRQGGSWDEQYF
TGTGCCAGCAGTAGACAGGGTGGGTCCTGGGACGAGCAGTACTTC
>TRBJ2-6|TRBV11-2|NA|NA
CASSLDRVAAGANVLTF
TGTGCCAGCAGCTTAGACAGGGTGGCCGCTGGGGCCAACGTCCTGACTTTC
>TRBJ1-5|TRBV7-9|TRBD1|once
CASRGQGLLWSNQPQHF
TGTGCCAGCAGAGGACAGGGGCTGTTGTGGAGCAATCAGCCCCAGCATTTT
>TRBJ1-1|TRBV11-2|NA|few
CASSLGQLIGRTEAFF
TGTGCCAGCAGCTTAGGGCAGCTCATAGGGAGGACTGAAGCTTTCTTT
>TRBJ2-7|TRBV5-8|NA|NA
CASSRGILGEQYF
TGTGCCAGCAGTAGGGGGATCTTAGGGGAGCAGTACTTC
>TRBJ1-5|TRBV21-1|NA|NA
CASRKGEGADNQPQHF
TGTGCCAGCAGAAAGGGTGAGGGAGCGGACAATCAGCCCCAGCATTTT
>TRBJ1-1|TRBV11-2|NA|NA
CASSLTSGVRLIAFF
TGTGCCAGCAGCTTGACTTCAGGGGTTCGGCTCATAGCTTTCTTT
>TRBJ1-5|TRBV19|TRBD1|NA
CASSAPGQGVFKGNQPQHF
TGTGCCAGTAGTGCTCCGGGACAGGGGGTTTTCAAGGGCAATCAGCCCCAGCATTTT
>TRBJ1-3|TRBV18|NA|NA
CASSPDLTGNTIYF
TGTGCCAGCTCACCCGACCTGACAGGAAACACCATATATTTT
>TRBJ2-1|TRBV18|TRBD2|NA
CASSSGLAGNEQFF
TGTGCCAGCTCGTCGGGACTAGCGGGGAATGAGCAGTTCTTC
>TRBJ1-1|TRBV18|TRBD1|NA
CASSRAPGQITEAFF
TGTGCCAGCTCCCGCGCCCCGGGACAGATCACTGAAGCTTTCTTT
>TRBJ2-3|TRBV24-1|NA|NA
CAASQGTDTQYF
TGTGCCGCATCCCAGGGCACAGATACGCAGTATTTT
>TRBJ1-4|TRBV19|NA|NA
CASSGAATNEKLFF
TGTGCCAGTAGTGGGGCCGCAACTAATGAAAAACTGTTTTTT
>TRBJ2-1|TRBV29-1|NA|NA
CSVEEGRQFF
TGCAGCGTTGAAGAGGGGCGACAGTTCTTC
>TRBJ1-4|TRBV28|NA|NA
CASSWARGNEKLFF
TGTGCCAGCAGTTGGGCCCGAGGGAATGAAAAACTGTTTTTT
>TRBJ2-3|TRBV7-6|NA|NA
CASSLAGASTDTQYF
TGTGCCAGCAGCTTAGCGGGGGCGAGCACAGATACGCAGTATTTT
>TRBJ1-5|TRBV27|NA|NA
CASSLQGGNQPQHF
TGTGCCAGCAGTTTGCAGGGAGGGAATCAGCCCCAGCATTTT
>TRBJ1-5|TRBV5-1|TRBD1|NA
CASSLFPGQGPSGNQPQHF
TGCGCCAGCAGCTTATTTCCGGGACAGGGCCCTTCGGGCAATCAGCCCCAGCATTTT
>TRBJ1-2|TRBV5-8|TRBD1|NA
CASSFTGVYGYTF
TGTGCCAGCAGCTTTACAGGGGTCTATGGCTACACCTTC
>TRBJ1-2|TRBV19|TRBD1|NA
CASSMGRGHYGYTF
TGTGCCAGTAGTATGGGAAGGGGGCATTATGGCTACACCTTC
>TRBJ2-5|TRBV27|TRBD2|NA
CASSRTSGGQETQYF
TGTGCCAGCAGTCGGACTAGCGGAGGGCAAGAGACCCAGTACTTC
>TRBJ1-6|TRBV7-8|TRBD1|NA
CASSLVRQGVVRSPLHF
TGTGCCAGCAGCTTAGTGAGACAGGGGGTCGTTCGGTCACCCCTCCACTTT
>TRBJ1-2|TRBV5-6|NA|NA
CASSLGSWSYGYTF
TGTGCCAGCAGCTTGGGGAGTTGGAGCTATGGCTACACCTTC
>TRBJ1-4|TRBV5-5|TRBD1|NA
CASSRAGTGDATNEKLFF
TGTGCCAGCAGCCGAGCCGGGACAGGAGACGCAACTAATGAAAAACTGTTTTTT
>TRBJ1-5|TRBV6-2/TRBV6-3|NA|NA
CASSYSIVLQGKGNQPQHF
TGTGCCAGCAGTTACTCGATAGTTCTACAGGGAAAGGGCAATCAGCCCCAGCATTTT